This T cell receptor beta chain was profiled in a study of PD-1 blockade in classical Hodgkin lymphoma. About the research overall: Patients received nivolumab 3 mg/kg intravenously every 2 weeks.

The CDR3 length is 16 residues. The germline gives CDR1 MGHRA, CDR2 YSYEKL. The V end lost 0 bases, the J end lost 9 bases, and 15 bases lay between the germline ends. Method: immunoSEQ multiplex PCR; TCRdb's copy keeps in-frame clones and lacks some. This sample has some 64,000 clones, with more than 70% found just once. Every patient had relapsed following autologous stem cell transplantation, and cohorts differed in brentuximab vedotin exposure. Classification of best responses gave complete response, partial response or progressive disease. Regarding the study as a whole: CD4+ but not CD8+ TCR diversity rose significantly by C4D1. Before treatment, TCR diversity in newly diagnosed patients was reportedly lower than in healthy donors.

In the case of this clone: The target antigen is unknown.

The chain recombines TRBV4-1 with TRBJ1-6, with D uncertain. The clonotype comes from a human donor with classical Hodgkin lymphoma. Specimen: peripheral blood mononuclear cells (PBMCs), collected at baseline. The CDR3 protein is CASSQDQAIWSSPLHF. The DNA for the CDR3 is TGCGCCAGCAGCCAAGATCAGGCAATCTGGAGTTCACCCCTCCACTTT.